In its sample, the clone carrying this TCR beta chain was seen a few times. The antigen is unknown. This sample stems from a study of human T cells and chemical hapten exposure. Study-wide context: DPC at 2% was the sensitizing agent, placed on 2 cm by 2 cm of upper inner arm skin.

CDR3 length: 13 residues. Losses at the gene ends were 7 bases for V and 5 bases for J; bases not matched to a gene: 7. Per germline, CDR1 ENHRY and CDR2 SYGVKD. The time point was: pre-sensitization, week 0. As for treatment: therapeutic diphenylcyclopropenone sensitization with weekly scalp DPC. The total RNA was obtained from whole blood that was not fractionated. Within the library, unique molecular identifiers were attached to each individual cDNA molecule. Each CDR3 protein is one row after TCRdb ran MiXCR on the RACE reads. Of tens of thousands of distinct CDR3 sequences in the sample, 9.5% to 15% were seen once. Study-wide results and limits: Expanded TCRs grouped into significantly more large CDR3 similarity clusters than controls produced.

V gene TRBV10-3 combines with J gene TRBJ2-5; 7 nucleotides agree with TRBD2. Sequenced here: whole blood, sampled in connection with sensitization to the hapten diphenylcyclopropenone (DPC). The sequence was obtained from a middle-aged woman with alopecia areata. Some clones in this sample may be carry-over from other donors' samples. CDR3 bases: TGTGCCATCACTCTAGGAGCGGGGGAGACCCAGTACTTC. Protein product: CAITLGAGETQYF.